This T cell receptor (beta chain) was identified in a study of spatial heterogeneity in lung cancer. Many counts were recorded for this clonotype. The germline V gene encodes CDR1 SEHNR and CDR2 FQNEAQ (reference sequence). V lost 2 bases and J 9 bases, leaving 5 bases between the germline ends. CDR3 length equals 12 residues. TCRdb re-derived calls from the 5' RACE reads in MiXCR, one entry per CDR3 protein. The sample has 20,000 to 25,000 distinct CDR3 sequences; over 5.5% are singletons. As for time point: sample taken at primary tumor resection. Sequencing used PBMCs, obtained at surgery. J is TRBJ1-6 and V is TRBV7-9; D uncertain. The TCR was taken from a male donor with early-stage non-small cell lung cancer. CDR3 in DNA: TGTGCCAGCAGCTTAAACTCTTCACCCCTCCACTTT. It is translated as CASSLNSSPLHF.